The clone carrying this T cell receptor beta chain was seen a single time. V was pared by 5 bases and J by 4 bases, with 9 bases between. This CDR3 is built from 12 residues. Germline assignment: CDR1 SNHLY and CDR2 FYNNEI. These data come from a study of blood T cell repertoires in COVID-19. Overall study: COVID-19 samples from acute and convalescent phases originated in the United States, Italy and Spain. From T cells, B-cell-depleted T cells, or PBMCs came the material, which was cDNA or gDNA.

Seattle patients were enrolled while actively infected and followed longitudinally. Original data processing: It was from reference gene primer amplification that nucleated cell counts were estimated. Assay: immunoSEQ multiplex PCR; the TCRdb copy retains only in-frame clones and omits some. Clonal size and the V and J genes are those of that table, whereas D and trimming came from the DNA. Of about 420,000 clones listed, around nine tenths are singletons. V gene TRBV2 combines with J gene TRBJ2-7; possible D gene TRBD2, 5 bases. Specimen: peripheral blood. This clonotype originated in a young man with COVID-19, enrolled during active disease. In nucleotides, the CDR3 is TGTGCCAGCAGTCCACGGGGATACGAGCAGTACTTC. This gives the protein CASSPRGYEQYF.